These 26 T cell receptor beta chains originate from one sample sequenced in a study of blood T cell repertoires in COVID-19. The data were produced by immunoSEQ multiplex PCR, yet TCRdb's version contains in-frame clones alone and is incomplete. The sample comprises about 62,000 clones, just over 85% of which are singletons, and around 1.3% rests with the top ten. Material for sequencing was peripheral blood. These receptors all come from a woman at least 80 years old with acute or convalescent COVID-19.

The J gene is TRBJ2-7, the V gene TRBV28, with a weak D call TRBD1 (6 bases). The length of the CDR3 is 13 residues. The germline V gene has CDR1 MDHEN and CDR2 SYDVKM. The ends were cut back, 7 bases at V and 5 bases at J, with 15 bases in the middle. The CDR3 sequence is CASTKGGLHEQYF. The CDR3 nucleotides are TGTGCCAGCACGAAAGGGGGTCTCCACGAGCAGTACTTC.

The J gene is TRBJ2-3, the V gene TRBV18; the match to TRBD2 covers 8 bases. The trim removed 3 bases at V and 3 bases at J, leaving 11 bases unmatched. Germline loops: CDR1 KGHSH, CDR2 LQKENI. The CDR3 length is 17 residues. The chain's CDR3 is CASSPYMLAGNTDTQYF. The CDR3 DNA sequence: TGTGCCAGCTCACCTTACATGTTAGCGGGAAATACAGATACGCAGTATTTT.

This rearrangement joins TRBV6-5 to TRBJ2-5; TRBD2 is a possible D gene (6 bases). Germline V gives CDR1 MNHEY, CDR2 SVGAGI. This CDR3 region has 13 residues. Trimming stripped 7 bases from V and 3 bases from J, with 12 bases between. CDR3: CASTRERKETQYF. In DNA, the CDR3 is TGTGCCAGCACGCGGGAAAGGAAAGAGACCCAGTACTTC.

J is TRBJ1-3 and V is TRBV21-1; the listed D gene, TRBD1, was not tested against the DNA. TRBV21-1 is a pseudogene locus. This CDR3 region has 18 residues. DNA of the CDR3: TGTGCCAGCAGCAAATGGATAAGGCAGGGGGTATCTGGAAACACCATATATTTT. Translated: CASSKWIRQGVSGNTIYF.

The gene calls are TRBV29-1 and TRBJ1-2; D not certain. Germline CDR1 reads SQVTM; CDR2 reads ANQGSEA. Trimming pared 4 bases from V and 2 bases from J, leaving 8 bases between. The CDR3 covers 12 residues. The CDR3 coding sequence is TGCAGCGTTGTTACGGGAAACTATGGCTACACCTTC. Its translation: CSVVTGNYGYTF.

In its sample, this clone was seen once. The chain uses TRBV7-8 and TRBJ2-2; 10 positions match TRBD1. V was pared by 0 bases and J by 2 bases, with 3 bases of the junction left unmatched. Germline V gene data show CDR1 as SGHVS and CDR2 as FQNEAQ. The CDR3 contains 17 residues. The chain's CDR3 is CASSLASTGGNTGELFF. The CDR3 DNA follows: TGTGCCAGCAGCTTAGCTTCGACAGGGGGCAACACCGGGGAGCTGTTTTTT.

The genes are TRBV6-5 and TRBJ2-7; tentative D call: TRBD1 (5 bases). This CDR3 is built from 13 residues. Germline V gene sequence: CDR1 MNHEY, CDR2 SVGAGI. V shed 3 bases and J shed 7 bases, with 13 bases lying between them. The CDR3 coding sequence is TGTGCCAGCAGTTATTACGGTAGGGGAGAGCAGTACTTC. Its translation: CASSYYGRGEQYF.

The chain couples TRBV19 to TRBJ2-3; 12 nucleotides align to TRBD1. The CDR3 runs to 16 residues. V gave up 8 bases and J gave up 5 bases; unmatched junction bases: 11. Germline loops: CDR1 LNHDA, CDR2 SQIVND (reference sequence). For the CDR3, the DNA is TGTGCCAGTGGTAGGCCGGGACAGGGGGCAGGAGATACGCAGTATTTT. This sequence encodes CASGRPGQGAGDTQYF.

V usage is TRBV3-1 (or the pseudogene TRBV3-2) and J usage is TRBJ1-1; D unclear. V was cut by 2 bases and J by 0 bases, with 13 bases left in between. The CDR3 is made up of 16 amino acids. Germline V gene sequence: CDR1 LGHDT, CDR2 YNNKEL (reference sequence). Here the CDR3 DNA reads TGTGCCAGCAGCCAATCCTGGCGGGGAATGAACACTGAAGCTTTCTTT. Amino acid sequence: CASSQSWRGMNTEAFF.

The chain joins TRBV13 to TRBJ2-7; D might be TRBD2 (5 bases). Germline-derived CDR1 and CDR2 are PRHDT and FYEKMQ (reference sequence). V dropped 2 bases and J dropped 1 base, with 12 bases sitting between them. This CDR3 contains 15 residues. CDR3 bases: TGTGCCAGCAGCTTAAGACTGAGGGAGTCCTACGAGCAGTACTTC. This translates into CASSLRLRESYEQYF.

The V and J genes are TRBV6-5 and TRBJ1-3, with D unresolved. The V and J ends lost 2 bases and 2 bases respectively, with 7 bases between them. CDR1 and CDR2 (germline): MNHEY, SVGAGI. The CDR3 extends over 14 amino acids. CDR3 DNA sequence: TGTGCCAGCAGTTACGCGGGGACTGGAAACACCATATATTTT. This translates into CASSYAGTGNTIYF.

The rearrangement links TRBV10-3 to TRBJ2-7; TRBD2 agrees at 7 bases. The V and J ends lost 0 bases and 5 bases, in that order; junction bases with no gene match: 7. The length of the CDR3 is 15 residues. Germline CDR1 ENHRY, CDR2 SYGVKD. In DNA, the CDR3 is TGTGCCATCAGTGAGTCGAGCGGGGCACCTAACGAGCAGTACTTC. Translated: CAISESSGAPNEQYF.

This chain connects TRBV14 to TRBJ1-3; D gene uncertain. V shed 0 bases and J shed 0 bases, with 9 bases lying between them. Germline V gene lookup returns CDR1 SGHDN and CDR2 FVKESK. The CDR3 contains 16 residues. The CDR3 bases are TGTGCCAGCAGCCAAGATGGTGCAGGCTCTGGAAACACCATATATTTT. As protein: CASSQDGAGSGNTIYF.

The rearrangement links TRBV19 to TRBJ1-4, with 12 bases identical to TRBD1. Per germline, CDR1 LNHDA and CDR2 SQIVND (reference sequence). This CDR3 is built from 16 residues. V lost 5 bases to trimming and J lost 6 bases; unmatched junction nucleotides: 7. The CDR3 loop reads CASSPGQGAPHEKLFF. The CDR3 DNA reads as TGTGCCAGTAGTCCGGGACAGGGGGCTCCGCATGAAAAACTGTTTTTT.

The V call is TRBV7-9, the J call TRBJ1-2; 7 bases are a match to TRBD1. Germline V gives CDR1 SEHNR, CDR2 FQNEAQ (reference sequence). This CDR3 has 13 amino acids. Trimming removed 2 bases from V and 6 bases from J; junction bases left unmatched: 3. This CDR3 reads CASSLWDRHGYTF. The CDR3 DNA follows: TGTGCCAGCAGCTTATGGGACAGACATGGCTACACCTTC.

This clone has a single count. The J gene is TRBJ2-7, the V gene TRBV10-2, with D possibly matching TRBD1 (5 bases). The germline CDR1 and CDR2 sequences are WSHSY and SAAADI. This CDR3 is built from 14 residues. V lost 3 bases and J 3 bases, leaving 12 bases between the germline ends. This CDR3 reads CASSESTADYEQYF. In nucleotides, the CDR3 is TGCGCCAGCAGTGAATCGACAGCAGACTACGAGCAGTACTTC.

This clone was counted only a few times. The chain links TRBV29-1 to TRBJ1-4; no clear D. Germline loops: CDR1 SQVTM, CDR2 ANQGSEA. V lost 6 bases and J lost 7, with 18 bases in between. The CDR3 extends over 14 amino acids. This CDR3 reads CSVSQTVRGEKLFF. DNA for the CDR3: TGCAGCGTCAGCCAGACCGTAAGAGGTGAAAAACTGTTTTTT.

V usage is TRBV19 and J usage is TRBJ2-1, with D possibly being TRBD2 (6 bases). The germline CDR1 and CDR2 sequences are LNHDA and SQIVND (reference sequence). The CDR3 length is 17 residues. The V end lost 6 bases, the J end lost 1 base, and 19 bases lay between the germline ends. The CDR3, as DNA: TGTGCCAGTAGGGGCAGGGCTAGCGTCGAATCCTACAATGAGCAGTTCTTC. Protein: CASRGRASVESYNEQFF.

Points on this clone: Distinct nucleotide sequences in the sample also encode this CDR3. The CDR3 loop reads CAWSAGYGYTF. As DNA, the CDR3 is TGTGCCTGGAGTGCAGGGTATGGCTACACCTTC. This sequence joins TRBV30 and TRBJ1-2; TRBD1 might be the D (5 bases). Germline values: CDR1 GTSNPN, CDR2 SVGIG (reference sequence). This CDR3 has 11 residues. Trimming removed 1 base at V and 5 bases at J, with 5 bases between.

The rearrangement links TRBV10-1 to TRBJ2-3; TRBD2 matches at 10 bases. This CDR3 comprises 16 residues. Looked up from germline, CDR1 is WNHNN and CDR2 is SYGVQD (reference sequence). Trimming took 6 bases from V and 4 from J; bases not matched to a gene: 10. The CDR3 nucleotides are TGCGCCAGCAGCCTTCAGGGAGCGGGAGGGCCAGATACGCAGTATTTT. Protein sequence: CASSLQGAGGPDTQYF.

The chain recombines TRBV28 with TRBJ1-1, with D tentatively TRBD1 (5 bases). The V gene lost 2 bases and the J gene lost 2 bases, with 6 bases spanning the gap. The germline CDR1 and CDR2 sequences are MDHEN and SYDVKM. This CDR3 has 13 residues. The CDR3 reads CASSLQGNTEAFF. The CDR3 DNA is TGTGCCAGCAGTTTACAGGGTAACACTGAAGCTTTCTTT.

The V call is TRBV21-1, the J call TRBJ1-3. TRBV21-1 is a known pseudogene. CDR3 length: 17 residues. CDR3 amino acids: CASSKGFPGESGNTIYF. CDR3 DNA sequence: TGTGCCAGCAGCAAGGGGTTTCCGGGGGAGTCTGGAAACACCATATATTTT.

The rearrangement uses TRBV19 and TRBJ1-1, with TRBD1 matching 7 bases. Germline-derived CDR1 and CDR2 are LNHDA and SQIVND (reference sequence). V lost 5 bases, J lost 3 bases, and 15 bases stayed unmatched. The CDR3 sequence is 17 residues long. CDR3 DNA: TGTGCCAGTAGTCCCTTGTTCTGGGACAGAGGGTACACTGAAGCTTTCTTT. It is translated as CASSPLFWDRGYTEAFF.

The CDR3 is CASSQELAASEQFF. DNA for the CDR3: TGTGCCAGCAGCCAAGAACTAGCCGCGAGTGAGCAGTTCTTC. This chain connects TRBV14 to TRBJ2-1, with a possible D match to TRBD2 (6 bases). Germline CDR1 and CDR2: SGHDN and FVKESK. This CDR3 is 14 amino acids long. The V and J ends lost 0 bases and 9 bases respectively, with 12 bases between them.

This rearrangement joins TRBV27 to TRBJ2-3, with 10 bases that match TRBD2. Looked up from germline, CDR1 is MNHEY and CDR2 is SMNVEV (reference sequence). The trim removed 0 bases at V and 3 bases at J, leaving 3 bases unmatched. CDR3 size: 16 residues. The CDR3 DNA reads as TGTGCCAGCAGTTTATCCGCTAGCGGGAGTACAGATACGCAGTATTTT. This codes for CASSLSASGSTDTQYF.

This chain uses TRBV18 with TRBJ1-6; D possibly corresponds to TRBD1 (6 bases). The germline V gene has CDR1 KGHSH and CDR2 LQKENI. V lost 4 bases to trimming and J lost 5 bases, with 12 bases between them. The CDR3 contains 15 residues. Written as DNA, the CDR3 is TGTGCCAGCTCACGAGCTCAGGGGAATAATTCACCCCTCCACTTT. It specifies CASSRAQGNNSPLHF.